These 16 T cell receptor beta chains share one sample of origin, sequenced in a study of control samples from healthy donors and cancer patients. Data came from immunoSEQ multiplex PCR; TCRdb stores just in-frame clones and leaves some out. There are about 120,000 clones in the sample; around 86% occur only once, and about 8.7% lies in the top ten. The material sequenced was blood. These receptors came from a man between 40 and 49 years old in good health.

The CDR3 here is CASSLDPLQGSPLHF. The CDR3 coding sequence is TGTGCCAGCAGCTTAGATCCTCTACAGGGTTCACCCCTCCACTTT. V usage is TRBV7-9 and J usage is TRBJ1-6; possible D gene TRBD1, 6 bases. The V and J ends lost 1 base and 9 bases respectively, with 13 bases between them. The CDR3 length is 15 residues. Germline V gives CDR1 SEHNR, CDR2 FQNEAQ (reference sequence).

V gene TRBV6-5 combines with J gene TRBJ1-2; 12 nucleotides line up with TRBD1. This CDR3 spans 14 amino acids. CDR1 and CDR2 from the germline V gene are MNHEY and SVGAGI. V lost 6 bases, J lost 6 bases, and 5 bases stayed unmatched. CDR3 region: CASRGTGGSHGYTF. The CDR3 nucleotides read TGTGCCAGCAGAGGGACAGGGGGCAGCCATGGCTACACCTTC.

A remark on this clone: Because it lacks the conserved phenylalanine or tryptophan at the end, this CDR3 is likely a read error. The gene calls are TRBV11-3 and TRBJ1-2; no clear D gene. CDR1 and CDR2 (germline): SGHNT, YENEEA. V lost 1 base and J lost 0, with 12 bases in between. The CDR3 has 16 residues. The chain's CDR3 is CASSLAAGPANYGYTL. DNA for the CDR3: TGTGCCAGCAGCTTAGCTGCAGGCCCAGCTAACTATGGCTACACCCTC.

V gene TRBV5-6 combines with J gene TRBJ2-3; either TRBD1 or TRBD2 may supply D (5 bases each). Germline assignment: CDR1 SGHDT and CDR2 YYEEEE. The CDR3 has 15 residues. Trimming took 4 bases from V and 0 from J, leaving 12 bases between them. The CDR3 sequence: CASSGPGASTDTQYF. For the CDR3, the DNA is TGTGCCAGCAGCGGGCCCGGGGCTAGCACAGATACGCAGTATTTT.

V and J are TRBV9 and TRBJ2-1; 9 bases agree with TRBD2. There are 15 residues in the CDR3. J was trimmed by 4 bases and V by 3 bases; bases with no gene match: 5. Germline lookup yields CDR1 SGDLS and CDR2 YYNGEE. CDR3 sequence (DNA): TGTGCCAGCAGCGCGACTAGCGGACGGTACAATGAGCAGTTCTTC. It translates to CASSATSGRYNEQFF.

This chain joins TRBV5-1 and TRBJ2-7; D may be TRBD1 (5 bases). V lost 0 bases, J lost 5 bases, and 12 bases lay in between. Looked up from germline, CDR1 is SGHRS and CDR2 is YFSETQ. The CDR3 consists of 14 residues. In DNA form, the CDR3 reads TGCGCCAGCAGCTTGGCCGGGCAGGGCGACGAGCAGTACTTC. Translated: CASSLAGQGDEQYF.

J is TRBJ2-1 and V is TRBV11-3, with 8 bases aligning to TRBD2. The CDR3 covers 17 residues. Germline V gene sequence: CDR1 SGHNT, CDR2 YENEEA. The J segment lost 7 bases and the V segment lost 0 bases, leaving 11 bases of the junction unmatched. CDR3 region: CASSLDRGGPQYNEQFF. CDR3 nucleotide sequence: TGTGCCAGCAGCTTAGATCGGGGGGGGCCTCAGTATAATGAGCAGTTCTTC.

This sequence joins TRBV12-3 or TRBV12-4 and TRBJ2-3; D gene unclear. The CDR3 spans 11 residues. Between the trimmed V and J ends, which lost 6 bases and 6 bases, there was a span of 7 bases. CDR3 loop: CASRSRDTQYF. CDR3 DNA: TGTGCCAGCAGGTCTAGGGATACGCAGTATTTT.

The chain links TRBV6-2 or TRBV6-3 to TRBJ1-2; D unclear. V was shortened by 2 bases and J by 14 bases, with 15 bases between the two germline ends. The CDR3 covers 12 residues. The germline CDR1 and CDR2 sequences are MNHEY and SVGEGT. The CDR3 DNA follows: TGTGCCAGCAGTTACCCTAAGACCGATCATACCTTC. Translated, it gives CASSYPKTDHTF.

V gene TRBV19 combines with J gene TRBJ1-2; weak D call: TRBD1 (6 bases). The CDR3 has 14 amino acids. Per the germline V gene, CDR1 is LNHDA and CDR2 is SQIVND (reference sequence). V was pared by 7 bases and J by 3 bases, with 15 bases between. The CDR3 DNA reads TGTGCCAGTACGTGGCGGGGGGCGGACTATGGCTACACCTTC. Translating gives CASTWRGADYGYTF.

The J gene is TRBJ2-7, the V gene TRBV7-2; D remains unclear. Trimming took off 6 bases at V and 2 bases at J, with 17 bases between the two ends. This CDR3 is 15 amino acids long. Looked up from germline, CDR1 is SGHTA and CDR2 is FQGNSA. The CDR3 is CASSPLSWDTYEQYF. DNA for the CDR3: TGTGCCAGCAGTCCCCTTTCGTGGGATACCTACGAGCAGTACTTC.

The V call is TRBV30, the J call TRBJ2-7, with 10 bases identical to TRBD1. The CDR3 loop spans 14 amino acids. CDR1 GTSNPN and CDR2 SVGIG come from the germline V gene (reference sequence). V was pared by 4 bases and J by 4 bases, with 7 bases of the junction left unmatched. CDR3 amino acids: CAWNWDRGAYEQYF. The DNA for the CDR3 is TGTGCCTGGAATTGGGACAGGGGAGCGTACGAGCAGTACTTC.

The rearrangement joins TRBV5-1 to TRBJ1-5; D unresolved. Germline-derived CDR1 and CDR2 are SGHRS and YFSETQ. This CDR3 has 18 residues. The germline V and J ends were trimmed by 4 bases and 0 bases, with 20 bases remaining between them. This CDR3 reads CASSAALREDHSNQPQHF. The CDR3 DNA reads TGCGCCAGCAGCGCCGCCCTCCGGGAAGATCATAGCAATCAGCCCCAGCATTTT.

The gene calls are TRBV13 and TRBJ1-6; D possibly corresponds to TRBD1 (6 bases). CDR1 is PRHDT, CDR2 FYEKMQ, per germline (reference sequence). The CDR3 contains 15 residues. Trimming took 5 bases from V and 7 from J, leaving 15 bases between them. The CDR3 nucleotides read TGTGCCAGCAGCCCGACGGAAAGGGGGAATTCACCCCTCCACTTT. Its protein is CASSPTERGNSPLHF.

The chain carries TRBV2 and TRBJ2-7, with D possibly TRBD1 on 6 matching bases. Trimming took off 6 bases at V and 3 bases at J, with 12 bases between the two ends. The CDR3 is 13 residues long. Germline assignment: CDR1 SNHLY and CDR2 FYNNEI. This chain's CDR3 is CASSLDRFYEQYF. In nucleotides, the CDR3 is TGTGCCAGCAGCCTGGACAGATTCTACGAGCAGTACTTC.

The rearrangement links TRBV5-4 to TRBJ2-3, with a weak D call TRBD1 (6 bases). This CDR3 region has 16 residues. V was clipped by 5 bases and J by 2 bases, with 18 bases between them. The V gene's germline CDR1 is SGHNT and CDR2 YYREEE (reference sequence). The chain's CDR3 is CASRAGTRVPTDTQYF. The CDR3 DNA follows: TGTGCCAGCAGGGCCGGGACAAGAGTACCCACAGATACGCAGTATTTT.